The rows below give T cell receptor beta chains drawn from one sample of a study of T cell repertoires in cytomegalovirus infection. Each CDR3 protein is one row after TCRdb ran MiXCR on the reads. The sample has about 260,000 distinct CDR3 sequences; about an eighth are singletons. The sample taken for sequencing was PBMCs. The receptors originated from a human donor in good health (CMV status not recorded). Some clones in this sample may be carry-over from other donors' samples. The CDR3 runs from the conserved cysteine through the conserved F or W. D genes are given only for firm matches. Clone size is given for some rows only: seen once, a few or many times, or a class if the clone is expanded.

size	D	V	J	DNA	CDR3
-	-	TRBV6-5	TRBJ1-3	TGTGCCAGCAGTTACTCTTTCTTAACGAGCTCTGGAAACACCATATATTTT	CASSYSFLTSSGNTIYF
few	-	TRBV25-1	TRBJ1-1	TGTGCCACCTATGAAACTGAAGCTTTCTTT	CATYETEAFF
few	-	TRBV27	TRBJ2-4	TGTGCCAGCAGTTTAACGCAGGGCGGAATAGCCAAAAACATTCAGTACTTC	CASSLTQGGIAKNIQYF
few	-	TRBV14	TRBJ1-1	TGTGCCAGCAGCCGGAACAGGGCAAATCTATACACTGAAGCTTTCTTT	CASSRNRANLYTEAFF
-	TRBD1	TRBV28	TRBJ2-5	TGTGCCAGCAGTACAAGGGACAGGGGGTCACGGGAGACCCAGTACTTC	CASSTRDRGSRETQYF
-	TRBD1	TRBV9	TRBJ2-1	TGTGCCAGCAGCCCCCGGGACAGCGCGACGACCTACAATGAGCAGTTCTTC	CASSPRDSATTYNEQFF
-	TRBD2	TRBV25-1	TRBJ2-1	TGTGCCAGCAGTGACCGGGGGGGGACCCATGAGCAGTTCTTC	CASSDRGGTHEQFF
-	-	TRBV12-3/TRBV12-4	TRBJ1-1	TGTGCCAGCAGCTCCACCCCGACAGTGAACACTGAAGCTTTCTTT	CASSSTPTVNTEAFF
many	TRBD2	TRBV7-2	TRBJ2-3	TGTGCCAGCAGCTTAGGACACGGGAGGCCCGTCCATACGCAGTATTTT	CASSLGHGRPVHTQYF
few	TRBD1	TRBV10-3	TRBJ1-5	TGTGCCATCAGTGGGGATGGACAGGGCTACAATCAGCCCCAGCATTTT	CAISGDGQGYNQPQHF
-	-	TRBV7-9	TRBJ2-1	TGTGCCAGCAGCTTACACTCTGATGGAGATGAGCAGTTCTTC	CASSLHSDGDEQFF
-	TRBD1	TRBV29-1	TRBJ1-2	TGCAGCGTTTGGGGACAGCATCCTACTAACTATGGCTACACCTTC	CSVWGQHPTNYGYTF
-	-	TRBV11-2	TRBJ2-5	TGTGCCACTCTGGGGGCCGGGGAGACCCAGTACTTC	CATLGAGETQYF
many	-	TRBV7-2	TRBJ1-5	TGTGCCAGCAGCTTACGAGGGGCCCATAGCAATCAGCCCCAGCATTTT	CASSLRGAHSNQPQHF
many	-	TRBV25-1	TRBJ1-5	TGTGCCAGCAGTGAGTGGGGAGGCAATCAGCCCCAGCATTTT	CASSEWGGNQPQHF
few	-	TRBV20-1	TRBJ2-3	TGCAGTGCTAGAGCTCTGGACTCGTCCCCAGATACGCAGTATTTT	CSARALDSSPDTQYF
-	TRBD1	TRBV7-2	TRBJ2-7	TGTGCCAGCAGCTTATCGACAGGGGATTTGGACGAGCAGTACTTC	CASSLSTGDLDEQYF
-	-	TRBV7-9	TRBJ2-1	TGTGCCAGCAGCCATGCGGGACTCGACAATGAGCAGTTCTTC	CASSHAGLDNEQFF
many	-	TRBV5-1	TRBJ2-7	TGTGCCAGCAGCCTTTACGGGGGAACCTACGAGCAGTACTTC	CASSLYGGTYEQYF
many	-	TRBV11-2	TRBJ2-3	TGTGCCAGCAGCTTAAGGTTCTTGGATACGCAGTATTTT	CASSLRFLDTQYF
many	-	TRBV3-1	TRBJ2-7	TGTGCCAGCAGCAGAGGGGACAACTACGAGCAGTACTTC	CASSRGDNYEQYF
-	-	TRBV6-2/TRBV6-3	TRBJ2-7	TGTGCCAGCACCCCGGGGCGTTCCTACGAGCAGTACTTC	CASTPGRSYEQYF
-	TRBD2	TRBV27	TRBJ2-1	TGTGCCAGCAGTCGCCTCGTTGGGGAGGGGTACAATGAGCAGTTCTTC	CASSRLVGEGYNEQFF
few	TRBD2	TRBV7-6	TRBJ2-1	TGTGCCAGCAGCCCCCCCGGGACTAGCGGCCACAATGAGCAGTTCTTC	CASSPPGTSGHNEQFF
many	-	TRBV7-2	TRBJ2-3	TGTGCCAGCAGCTCTAGCAGGGGACGCACAGATACGCAGTATTTT	CASSSSRGRTDTQYF
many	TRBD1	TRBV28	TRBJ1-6	TGTGCCAGCAGTTTATGGCCCGGACAGGATAATTCACCCCTCCACTTT	CASSLWPGQDNSPLHF
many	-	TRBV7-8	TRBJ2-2	TGTGCCAGCAGCCCCCAGGTCCTCACGAACACCGGGGAGCTGTTTTTT	CASSPQVLTNTGELFF
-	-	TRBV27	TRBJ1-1	TGTGCCACCTCCCGGCGACAGGCAAGGAACACTGAAGCTTTCTTT	CATSRRQARNTEAFF
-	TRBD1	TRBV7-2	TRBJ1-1	TGTGCCAGCAGCCACAGGGGAGAGGGCAATGAATCTTTCTTT	CASSHRGEGNESFF
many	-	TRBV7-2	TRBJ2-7	TGTGCCAGCAGCTTAAGAACGCCGCCCTACGAGCAGTACTTC	CASSLRTPPYEQYF
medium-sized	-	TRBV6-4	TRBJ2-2	TGTGCCAGCAGTAACCGGGACACCGGGGAGCTGTTTTTT	CASSNRDTGELFF